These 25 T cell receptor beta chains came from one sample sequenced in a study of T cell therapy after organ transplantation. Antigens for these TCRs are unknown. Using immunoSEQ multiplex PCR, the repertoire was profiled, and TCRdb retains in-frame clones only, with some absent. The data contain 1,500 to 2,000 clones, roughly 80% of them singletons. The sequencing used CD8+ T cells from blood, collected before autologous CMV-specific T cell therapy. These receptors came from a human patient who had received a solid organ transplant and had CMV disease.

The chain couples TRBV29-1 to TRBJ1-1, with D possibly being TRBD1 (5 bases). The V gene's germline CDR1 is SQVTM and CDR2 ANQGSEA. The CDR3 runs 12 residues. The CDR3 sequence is CSGILGGTEAFF. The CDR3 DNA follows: TGCAGTGGGATTCTCGGGGGCACTGAAGCTTTCTTT.

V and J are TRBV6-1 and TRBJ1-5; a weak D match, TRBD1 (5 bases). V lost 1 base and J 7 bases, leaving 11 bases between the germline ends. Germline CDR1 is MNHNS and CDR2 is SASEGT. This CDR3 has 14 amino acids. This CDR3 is CASSEDSEGQPQHF. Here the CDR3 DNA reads TGTGCCAGCAGTGAAGACAGTGAGGGGCAGCCCCAGCATTTT.

CDR3 DNA: TGTGCCAGCACCCCCGGGGGGCCTAATGAAAAACTGTTTTTT. Translated, it gives CASTPGGPNEKLFF. The chain couples TRBV7-9 to TRBJ1-4; D might be TRBD1 (6 bases). Per the germline V gene, CDR1 is SEHNR and CDR2 is FQNEAQ (reference sequence). V shed 7 bases and J shed 3 bases, with 12 bases lying between them. CDR3 length: 14 amino acids.

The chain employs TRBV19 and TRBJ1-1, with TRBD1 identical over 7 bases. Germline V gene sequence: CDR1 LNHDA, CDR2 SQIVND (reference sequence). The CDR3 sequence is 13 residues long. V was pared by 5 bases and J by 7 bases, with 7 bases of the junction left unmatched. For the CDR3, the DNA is TGTGCCAGTAGTCCCGGGACAGAACTTGAAGCTTTCTTT. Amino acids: CASSPGTELEAFF.

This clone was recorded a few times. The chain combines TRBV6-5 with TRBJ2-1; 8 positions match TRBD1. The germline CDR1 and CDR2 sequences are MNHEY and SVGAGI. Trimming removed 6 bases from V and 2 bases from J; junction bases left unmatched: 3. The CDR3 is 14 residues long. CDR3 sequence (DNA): TGTGCCAGCAGCCGGGACAGGCCCTACAATGAGCAGTTCTTC. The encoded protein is CASSRDRPYNEQFF.

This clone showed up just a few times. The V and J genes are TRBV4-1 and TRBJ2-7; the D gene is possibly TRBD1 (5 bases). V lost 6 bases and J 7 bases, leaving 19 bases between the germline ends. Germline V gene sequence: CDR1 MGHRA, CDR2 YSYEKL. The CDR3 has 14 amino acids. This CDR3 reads CASSRSSTAPEQYF. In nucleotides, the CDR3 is TGCGCCAGCAGTCGCTCCTCGACAGCGCCGGAGCAGTACTTC.

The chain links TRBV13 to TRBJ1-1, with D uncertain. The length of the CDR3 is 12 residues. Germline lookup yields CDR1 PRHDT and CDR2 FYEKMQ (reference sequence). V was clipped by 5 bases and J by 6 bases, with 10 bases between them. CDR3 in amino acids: CASSLKWAEAFF. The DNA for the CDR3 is TGTGCCAGCAGCCTCAAATGGGCTGAAGCTTTCTTT.

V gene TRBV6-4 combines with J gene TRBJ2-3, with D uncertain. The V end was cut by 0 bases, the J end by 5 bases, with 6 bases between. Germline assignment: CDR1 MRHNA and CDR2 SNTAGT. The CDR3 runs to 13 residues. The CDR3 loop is CASSDSGEDTQYF. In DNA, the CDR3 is TGTGCCAGCAGTGACTCGGGTGAAGATACGCAGTATTTT.

The chain's CDR3 is CASSLLSGGSYEQYF. CDR3 nucleotides: TGTGCCAGCAGTTTATTATCAGGGGGCTCTTACGAGCAGTACTTC. This chain links TRBV27 with TRBJ2-7; TRBD1 matches 8 bases. Trimming cost V 1 base and J 4 bases; bases outside gene matches: 6. CDR1 is MNHEY and CDR2 is SMNVEV in the germline V gene (reference sequence). The CDR3 spans 15 residues.

CDR3 DNA sequence: TGTGCCAGCAGTTTTATAAGTTCCACAGATACGCAGTATTTT. This gives the protein CASSFISSTDTQYF. The chain combines TRBV27 with TRBJ2-3; D call uncertain. Germline loops: CDR1 MNHEY, CDR2 SMNVEV (reference sequence). The V and J ends lost 3 bases and 2 bases respectively, with 9 bases between them. The CDR3 loop spans 14 amino acids.

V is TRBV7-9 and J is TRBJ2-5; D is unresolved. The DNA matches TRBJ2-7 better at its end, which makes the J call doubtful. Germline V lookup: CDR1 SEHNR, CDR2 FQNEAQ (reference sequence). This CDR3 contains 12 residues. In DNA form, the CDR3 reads TGTGCCAGCAGCTTAGGCTTCGACGAGCAGTACTTC. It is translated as CASSLGFDEQYF.

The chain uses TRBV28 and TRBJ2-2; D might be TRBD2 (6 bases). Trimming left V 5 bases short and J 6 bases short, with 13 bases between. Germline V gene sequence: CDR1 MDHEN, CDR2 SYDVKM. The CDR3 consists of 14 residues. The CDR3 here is CASSPRLVSGELFF. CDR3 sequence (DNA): TGTGCCAGCAGTCCCCGACTAGTTTCCGGGGAGCTGTTTTTT.

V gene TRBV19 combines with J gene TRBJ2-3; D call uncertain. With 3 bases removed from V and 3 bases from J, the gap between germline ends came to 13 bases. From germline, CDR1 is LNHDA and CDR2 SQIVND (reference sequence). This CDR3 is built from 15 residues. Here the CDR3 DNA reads TGTGCCAGTAGTATCTTCGGTGTTTCGACAGATACGCAGTATTTT. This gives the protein CASSIFGVSTDTQYF.

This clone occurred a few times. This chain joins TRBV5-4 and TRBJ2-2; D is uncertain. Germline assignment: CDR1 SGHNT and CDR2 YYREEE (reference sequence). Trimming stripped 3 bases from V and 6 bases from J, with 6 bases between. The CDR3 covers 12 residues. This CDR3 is CASSSVAGELFF. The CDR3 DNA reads TGTGCCAGCAGCTCGGTCGCCGGGGAGCTGTTTTTT. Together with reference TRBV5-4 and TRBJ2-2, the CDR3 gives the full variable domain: ETGVTQSPTHLIKTRGQQVTLRCSSQSGHNTVSWYQQALGQGPQFIFQYYREEENGRGNFPPRFSGLQFPNYSSELNVNALELDDSALYLCASSSVAGELFFGEGSRLTVL.

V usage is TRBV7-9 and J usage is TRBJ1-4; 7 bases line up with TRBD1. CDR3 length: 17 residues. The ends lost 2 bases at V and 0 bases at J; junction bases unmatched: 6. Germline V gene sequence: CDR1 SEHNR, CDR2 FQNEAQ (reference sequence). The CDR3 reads CASSLSAGGSTNEKLFF. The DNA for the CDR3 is TGTGCCAGCAGCTTATCGGCAGGGGGTTCAACTAATGAAAAACTGTTTTTT.

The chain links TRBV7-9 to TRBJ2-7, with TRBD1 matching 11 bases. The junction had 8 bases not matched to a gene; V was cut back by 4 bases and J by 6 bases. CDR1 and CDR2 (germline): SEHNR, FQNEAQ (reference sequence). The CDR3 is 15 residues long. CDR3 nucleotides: TGTGCCAGCAGCTCAGGACAGGGGGCGCGGATCGAGCAGTACTTC. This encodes CASSSGQGARIEQYF.

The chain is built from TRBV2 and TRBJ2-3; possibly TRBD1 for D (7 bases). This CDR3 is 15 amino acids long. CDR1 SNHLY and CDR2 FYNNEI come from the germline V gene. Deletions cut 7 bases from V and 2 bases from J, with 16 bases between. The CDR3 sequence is CASNPRDSYTDTQYF. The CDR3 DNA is TGTGCCAGCAACCCGCGGGACAGCTACACAGATACGCAGTATTTT.

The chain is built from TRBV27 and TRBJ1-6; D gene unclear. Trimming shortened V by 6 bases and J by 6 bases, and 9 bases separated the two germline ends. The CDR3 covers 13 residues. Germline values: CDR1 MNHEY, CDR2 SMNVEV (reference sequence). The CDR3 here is CASSPPGNSPLHF. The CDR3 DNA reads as TGTGCCAGCAGCCCCCCCGGTAATTCACCCCTCCACTTT.

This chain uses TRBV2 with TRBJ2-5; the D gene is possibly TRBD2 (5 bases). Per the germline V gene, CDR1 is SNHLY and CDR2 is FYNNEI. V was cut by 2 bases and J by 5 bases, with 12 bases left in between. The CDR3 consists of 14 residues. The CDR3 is CASSEPGRRETQYF. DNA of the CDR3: TGTGCCAGCAGTGAACCAGGTCGGAGGGAGACCCAGTACTTC.

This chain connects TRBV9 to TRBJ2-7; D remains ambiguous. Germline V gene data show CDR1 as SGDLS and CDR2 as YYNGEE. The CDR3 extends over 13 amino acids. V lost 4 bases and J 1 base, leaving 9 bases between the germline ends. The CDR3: CASSPMGSYEQYF. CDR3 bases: TGTGCCAGCAGCCCTATGGGTTCCTACGAGCAGTACTTC.

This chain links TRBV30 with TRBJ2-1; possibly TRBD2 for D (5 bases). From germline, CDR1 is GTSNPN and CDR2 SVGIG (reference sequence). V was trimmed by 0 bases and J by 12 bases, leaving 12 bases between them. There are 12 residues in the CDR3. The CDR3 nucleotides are TGTGCCTGGAGTGTTTGGGTCGAGGGGCAGTTCTTC. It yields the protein CAWSVWVEGQFF. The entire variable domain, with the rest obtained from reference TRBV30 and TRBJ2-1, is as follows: SQTIHQWPATLVQPVGSPLSLECTVEGTSNPNLYWYRQAAGRGLQLLFYSVGIGQISSEVPQNLSASRPQDRQFILSSKKLLLSDSGFYLCAWSVWVEGQFFGPGTRLTVL.

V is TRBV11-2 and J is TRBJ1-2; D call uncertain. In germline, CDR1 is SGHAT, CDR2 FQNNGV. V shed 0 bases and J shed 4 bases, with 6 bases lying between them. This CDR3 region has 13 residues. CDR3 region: CASSLDYSYGYTF. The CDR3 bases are TGTGCCAGCAGCTTAGACTATAGCTATGGCTACACCTTC.

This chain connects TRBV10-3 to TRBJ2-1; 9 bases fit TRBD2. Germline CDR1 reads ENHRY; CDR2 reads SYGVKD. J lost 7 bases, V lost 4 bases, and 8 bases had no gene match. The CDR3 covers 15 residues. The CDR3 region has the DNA TGTGCCATCAGTGTGGTAGCGGGAGAGGGGAATGAGCAGTTCTTC. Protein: CAISVVAGEGNEQFF.

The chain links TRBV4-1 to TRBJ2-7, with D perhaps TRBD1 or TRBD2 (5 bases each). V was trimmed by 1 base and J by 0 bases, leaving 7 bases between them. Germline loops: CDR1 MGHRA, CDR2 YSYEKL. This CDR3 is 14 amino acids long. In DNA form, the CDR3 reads TGCGCCAGCAGCCAAGGGGACCGCTCCTACGAGCAGTACTTC. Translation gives CASSQGDRSYEQYF.

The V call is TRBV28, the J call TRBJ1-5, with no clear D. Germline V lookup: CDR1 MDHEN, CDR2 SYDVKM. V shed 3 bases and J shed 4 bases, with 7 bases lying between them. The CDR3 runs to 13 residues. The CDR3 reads CASSFFLNQPQHF. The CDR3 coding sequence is TGTGCCAGCAGTTTTTTTCTGAATCAGCCCCAGCATTTT.